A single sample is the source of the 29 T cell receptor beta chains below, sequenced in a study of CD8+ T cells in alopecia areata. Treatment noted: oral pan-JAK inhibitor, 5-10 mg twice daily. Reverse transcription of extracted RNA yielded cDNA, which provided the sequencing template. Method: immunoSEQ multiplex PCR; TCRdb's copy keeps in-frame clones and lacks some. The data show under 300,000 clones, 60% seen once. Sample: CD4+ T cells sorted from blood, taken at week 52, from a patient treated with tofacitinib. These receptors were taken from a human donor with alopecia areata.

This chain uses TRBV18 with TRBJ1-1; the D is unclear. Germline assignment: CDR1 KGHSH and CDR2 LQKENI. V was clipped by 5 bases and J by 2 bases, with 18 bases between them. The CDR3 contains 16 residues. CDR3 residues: CASSSDVAAINTEAFF. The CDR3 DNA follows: TGTGCCAGCTCATCAGACGTGGCCGCCATAAACACTGAAGCTTTCTTT.

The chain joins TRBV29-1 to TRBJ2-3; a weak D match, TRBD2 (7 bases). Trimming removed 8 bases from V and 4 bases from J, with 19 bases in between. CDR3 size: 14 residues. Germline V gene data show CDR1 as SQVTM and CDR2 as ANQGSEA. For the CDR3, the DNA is TGCAGCACTCCCGGGGGGCGTATCGCAGATACGCAGTATTTT. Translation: CSTPGGRIADTQYF.

The DNA for the CDR3 is TGCGCCAGAACCCAAGACGAATGGGCACAGCCCCAGCATTTT. Encoded protein: CARTQDEWAQPQHF. V gene TRBV23-1 combines with J gene TRBJ1-5; D is unclear. TRBV23-1 is labeled an ORF, and its function is uncertain. The V end was cut by 9 bases, the J end by 7 bases, with 19 bases between. This CDR3 comprises 14 residues.

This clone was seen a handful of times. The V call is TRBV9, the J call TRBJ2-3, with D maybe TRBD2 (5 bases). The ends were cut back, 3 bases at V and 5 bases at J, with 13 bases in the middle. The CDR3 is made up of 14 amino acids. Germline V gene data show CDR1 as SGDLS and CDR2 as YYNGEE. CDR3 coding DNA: TGTGCCAGCAGCGGCGGGCCGTGGGGAGATACGCAGTATTTT. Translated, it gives CASSGGPWGDTQYF.

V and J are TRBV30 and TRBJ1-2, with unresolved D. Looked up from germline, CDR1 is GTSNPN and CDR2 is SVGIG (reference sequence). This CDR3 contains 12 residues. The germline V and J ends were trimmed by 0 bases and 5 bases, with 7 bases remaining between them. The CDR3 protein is CAWSVDMYGYTF. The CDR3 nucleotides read TGTGCCTGGAGTGTAGATATGTATGGCTACACCTTC.

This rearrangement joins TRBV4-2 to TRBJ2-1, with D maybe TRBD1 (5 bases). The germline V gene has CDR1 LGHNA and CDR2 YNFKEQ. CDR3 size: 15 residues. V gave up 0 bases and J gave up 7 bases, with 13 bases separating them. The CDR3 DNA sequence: TGTGCCAGCAGCCAAGATTTTTCGGCAGGGAATGAGCAGTTCTTC. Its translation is CASSQDFSAGNEQFF.

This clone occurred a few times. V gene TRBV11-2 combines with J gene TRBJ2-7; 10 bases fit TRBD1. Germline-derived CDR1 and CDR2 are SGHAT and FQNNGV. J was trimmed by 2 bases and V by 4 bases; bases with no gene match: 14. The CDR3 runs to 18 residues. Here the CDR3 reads CASSSYRPGQGNTYEQYF. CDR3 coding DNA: TGTGCCAGCAGCTCGTACCGCCCGGGACAGGGGAACACCTACGAGCAGTACTTC.

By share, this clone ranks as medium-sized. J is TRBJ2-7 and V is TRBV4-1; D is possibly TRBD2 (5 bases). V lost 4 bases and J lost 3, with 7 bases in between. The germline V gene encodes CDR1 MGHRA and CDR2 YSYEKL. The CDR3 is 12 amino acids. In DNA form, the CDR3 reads TGCGCCAGCAGCCTGGACTTCTACGAGCAGTACTTC. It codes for CASSLDFYEQYF.

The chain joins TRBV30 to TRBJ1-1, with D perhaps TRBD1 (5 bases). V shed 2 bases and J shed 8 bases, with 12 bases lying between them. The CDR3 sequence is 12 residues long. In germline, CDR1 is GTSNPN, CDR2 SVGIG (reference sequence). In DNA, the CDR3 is TGTGCCTGGAGTTTCGGGACCCGAGAAGCTTTCTTT. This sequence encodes CAWSFGTREAFF.

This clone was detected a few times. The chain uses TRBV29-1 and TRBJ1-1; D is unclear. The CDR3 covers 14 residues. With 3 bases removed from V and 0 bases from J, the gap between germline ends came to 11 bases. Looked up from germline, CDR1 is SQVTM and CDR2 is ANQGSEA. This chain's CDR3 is CSVEYGRLNTEAFF. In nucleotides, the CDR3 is TGCAGCGTTGAGTATGGCAGGCTGAACACTGAAGCTTTCTTT.

The CDR3 DNA reads TGTGCCAGCAGCCAAGATCAGGGGTACAATGAGCAGTTCTTC. Translating it yields CASSQDQGYNEQFF. V and J are TRBV4-2 and TRBJ2-1, with D possibly being TRBD1 (6 bases). The germline gives CDR1 LGHNA, CDR2 YNFKEQ. The CDR3 runs 14 residues. The ends were cut back, 0 bases at V and 4 bases at J, with 7 bases in the middle.

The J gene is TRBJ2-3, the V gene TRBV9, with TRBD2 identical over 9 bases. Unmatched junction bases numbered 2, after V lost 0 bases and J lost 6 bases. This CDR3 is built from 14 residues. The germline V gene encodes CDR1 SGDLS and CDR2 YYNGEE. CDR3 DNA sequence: TGTGCCAGCAGCGTAGCCACTAGCGGGGATACGCAGTATTTT. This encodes CASSVATSGDTQYF.

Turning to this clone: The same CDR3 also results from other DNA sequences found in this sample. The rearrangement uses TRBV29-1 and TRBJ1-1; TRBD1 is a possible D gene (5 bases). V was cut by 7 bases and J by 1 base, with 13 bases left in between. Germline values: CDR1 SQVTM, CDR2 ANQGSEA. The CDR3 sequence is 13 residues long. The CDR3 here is CSATGTENTEAFF. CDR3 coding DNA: TGCAGCGCGACCGGGACGGAGAACACTGAAGCTTTCTTT.

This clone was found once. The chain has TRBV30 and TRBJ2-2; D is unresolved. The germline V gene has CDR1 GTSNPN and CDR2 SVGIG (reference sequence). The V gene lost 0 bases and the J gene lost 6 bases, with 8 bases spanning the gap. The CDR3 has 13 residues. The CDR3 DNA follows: TGTGCCTGGAGTGTCATTGGGGCCGGGGAGCTGTTTTTT. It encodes CAWSVIGAGELFF.

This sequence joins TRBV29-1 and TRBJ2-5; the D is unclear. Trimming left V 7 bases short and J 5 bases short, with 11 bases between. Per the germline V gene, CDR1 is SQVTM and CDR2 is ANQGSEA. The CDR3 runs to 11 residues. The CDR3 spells CSAAASETQYF. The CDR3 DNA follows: TGCAGCGCCGCGGCCTCGGAGACCCAGTACTTC.

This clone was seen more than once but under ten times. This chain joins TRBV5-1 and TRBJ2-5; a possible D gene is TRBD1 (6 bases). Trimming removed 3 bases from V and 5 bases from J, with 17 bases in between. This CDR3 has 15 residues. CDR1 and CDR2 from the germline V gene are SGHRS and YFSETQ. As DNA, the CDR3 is TGCGCCAGCAGCTGGTTGGGGGCCTTTGGTGAGACCCAGTACTTC. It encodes CASSWLGAFGETQYF.

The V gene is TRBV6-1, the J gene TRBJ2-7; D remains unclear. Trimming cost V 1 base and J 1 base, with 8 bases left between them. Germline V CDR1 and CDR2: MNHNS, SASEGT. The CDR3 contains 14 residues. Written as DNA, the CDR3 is TGTGCCAGCAGTGAAGTGGGCAGATCCTACGAGCAGTACTTC. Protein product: CASSEVGRSYEQYF.

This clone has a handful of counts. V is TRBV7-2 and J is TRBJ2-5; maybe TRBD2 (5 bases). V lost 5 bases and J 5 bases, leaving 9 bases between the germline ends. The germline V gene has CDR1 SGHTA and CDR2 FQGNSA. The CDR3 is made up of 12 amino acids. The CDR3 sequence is CASSRPSETQYF. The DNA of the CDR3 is TGTGCCAGCAGCAGACCTAGCGAGACCCAGTACTTC.

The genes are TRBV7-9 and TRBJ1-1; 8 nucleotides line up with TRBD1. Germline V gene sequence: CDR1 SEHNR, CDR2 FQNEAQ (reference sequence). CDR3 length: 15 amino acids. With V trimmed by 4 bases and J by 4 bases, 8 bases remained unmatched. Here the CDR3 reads CASSSGQGVGTEAFF. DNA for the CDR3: TGTGCCAGCAGCTCTGGACAGGGAGTGGGCACTGAAGCTTTCTTT.

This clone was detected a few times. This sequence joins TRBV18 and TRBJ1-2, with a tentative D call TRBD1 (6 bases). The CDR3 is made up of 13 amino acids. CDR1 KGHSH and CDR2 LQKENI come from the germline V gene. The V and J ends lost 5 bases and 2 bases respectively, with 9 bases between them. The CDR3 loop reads CASSIQGNYGYTF. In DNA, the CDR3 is TGTGCCAGCTCAATACAGGGAAACTATGGCTACACCTTC.

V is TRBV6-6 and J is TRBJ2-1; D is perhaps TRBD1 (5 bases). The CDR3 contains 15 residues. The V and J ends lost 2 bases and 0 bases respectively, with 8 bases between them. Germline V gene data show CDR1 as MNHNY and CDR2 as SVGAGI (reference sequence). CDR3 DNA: TGTGCCAGCAGTTACCGGACAAACTCCTACAATGAGCAGTTCTTC. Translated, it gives CASSYRTNSYNEQFF.

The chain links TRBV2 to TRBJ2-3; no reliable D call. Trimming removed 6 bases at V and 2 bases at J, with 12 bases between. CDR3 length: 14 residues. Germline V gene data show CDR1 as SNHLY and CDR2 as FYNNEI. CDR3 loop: CASRSVPHTDTQYF. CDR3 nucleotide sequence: TGTGCCAGCAGGTCTGTCCCCCACACAGATACGCAGTATTTT.

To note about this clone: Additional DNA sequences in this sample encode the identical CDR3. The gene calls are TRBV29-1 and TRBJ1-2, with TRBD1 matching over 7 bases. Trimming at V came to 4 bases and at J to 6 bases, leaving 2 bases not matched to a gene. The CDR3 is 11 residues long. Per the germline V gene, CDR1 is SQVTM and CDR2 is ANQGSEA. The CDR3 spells CSVVTGDGYTF. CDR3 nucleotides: TGCAGCGTTGTTACAGGGGATGGCTACACCTTC.

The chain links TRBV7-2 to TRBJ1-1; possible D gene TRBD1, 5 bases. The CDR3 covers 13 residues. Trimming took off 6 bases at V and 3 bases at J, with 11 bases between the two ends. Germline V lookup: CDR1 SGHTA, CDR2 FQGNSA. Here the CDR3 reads CASRGRRDTEAFF. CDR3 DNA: TGTGCCAGCAGAGGTCGCAGGGACACTGAAGCTTTCTTT.

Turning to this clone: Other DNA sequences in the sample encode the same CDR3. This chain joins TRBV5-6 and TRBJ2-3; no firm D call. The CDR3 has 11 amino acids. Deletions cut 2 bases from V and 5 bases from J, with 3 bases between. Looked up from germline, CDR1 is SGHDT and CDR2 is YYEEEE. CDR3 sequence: CASSLVDTQYF. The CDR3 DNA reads TGTGCCAGCAGCTTAGTAGATACGCAGTATTTT.

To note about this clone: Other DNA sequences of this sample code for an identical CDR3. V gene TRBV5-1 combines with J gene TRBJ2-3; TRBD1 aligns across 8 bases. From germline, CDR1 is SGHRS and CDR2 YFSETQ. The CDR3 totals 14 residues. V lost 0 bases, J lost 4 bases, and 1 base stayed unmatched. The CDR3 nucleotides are TGCGCCAGCAGCTTGGGACAGGGGCCAGATACGCAGTATTTT. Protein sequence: CASSLGQGPDTQYF.

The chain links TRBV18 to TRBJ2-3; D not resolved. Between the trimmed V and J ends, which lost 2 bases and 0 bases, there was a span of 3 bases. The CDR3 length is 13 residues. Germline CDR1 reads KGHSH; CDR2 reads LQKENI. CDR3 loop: CASSPISTDTQYF. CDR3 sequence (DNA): TGTGCCAGCTCACCAATTAGCACAGATACGCAGTATTTT.

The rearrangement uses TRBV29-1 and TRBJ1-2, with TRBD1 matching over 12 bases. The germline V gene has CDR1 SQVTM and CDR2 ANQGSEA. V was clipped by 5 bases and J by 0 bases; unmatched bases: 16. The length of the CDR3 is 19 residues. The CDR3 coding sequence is TGCAGCGTTCGTCAGGGGTCTGGGACAGGGGGCTTACCTAACTATGGCTACACCTTC. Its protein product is CSVRQGSGTGGLPNYGYTF.

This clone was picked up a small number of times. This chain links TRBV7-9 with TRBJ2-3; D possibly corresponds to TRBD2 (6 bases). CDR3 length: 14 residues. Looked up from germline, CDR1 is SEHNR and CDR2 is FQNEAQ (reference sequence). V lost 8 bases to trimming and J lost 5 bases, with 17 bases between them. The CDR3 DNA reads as TGTGCCAGCGAAGGCGGGGCCGGAGGAGATACGCAGTATTTT. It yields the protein CASEGGAGGDTQYF.